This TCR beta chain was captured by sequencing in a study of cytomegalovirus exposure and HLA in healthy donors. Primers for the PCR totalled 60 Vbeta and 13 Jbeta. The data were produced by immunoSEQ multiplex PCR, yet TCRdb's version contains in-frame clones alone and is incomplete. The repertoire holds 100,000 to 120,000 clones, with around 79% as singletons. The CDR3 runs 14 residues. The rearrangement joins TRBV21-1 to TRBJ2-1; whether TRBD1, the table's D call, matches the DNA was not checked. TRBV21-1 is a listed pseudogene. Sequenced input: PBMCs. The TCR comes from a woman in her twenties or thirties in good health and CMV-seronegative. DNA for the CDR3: TGTGCCAGCAGCAAAAAGCGACAGGGGTTCTTGGGATTCTTC. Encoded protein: CASSKKRQGFLGFF.